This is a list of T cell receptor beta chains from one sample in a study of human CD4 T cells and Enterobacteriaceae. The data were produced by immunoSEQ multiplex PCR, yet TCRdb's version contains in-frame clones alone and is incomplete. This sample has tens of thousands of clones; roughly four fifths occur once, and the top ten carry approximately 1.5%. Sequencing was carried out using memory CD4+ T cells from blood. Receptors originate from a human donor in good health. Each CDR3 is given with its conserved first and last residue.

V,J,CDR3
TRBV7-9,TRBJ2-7,CASSLSGGADEQYF
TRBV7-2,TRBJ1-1,CASSLAGDPHTEAFF
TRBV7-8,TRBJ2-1,CASSRTGTLSYNEQFF
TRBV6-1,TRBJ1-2,CASSDAQGENYGYTF
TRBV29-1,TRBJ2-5,CSTWDNQQETQYF
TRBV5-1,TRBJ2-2,CASSSGTSGNTGELFF
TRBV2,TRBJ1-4,CASSEIPGANEKLFF
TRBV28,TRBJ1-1,CASSLVDRPNTEAFF
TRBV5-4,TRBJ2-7,CASSGGKGGISSYEQYF
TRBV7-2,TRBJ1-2,CASSLEGVYGYTF
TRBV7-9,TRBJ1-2,CASSLDGLNYGYTF
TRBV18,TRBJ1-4,CASSQGDRTNEKLFF
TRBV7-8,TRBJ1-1,CASSLAGTATTEAFF
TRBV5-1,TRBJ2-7,CASSWGLAGSYEQYF
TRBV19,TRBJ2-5,CASTIRFGETQYF
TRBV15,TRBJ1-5,CATSSAGRLNQPQHF
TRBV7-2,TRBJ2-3,CASSRGLASKADTQYF
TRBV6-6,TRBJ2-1,CASSYGQGRGINEQFF
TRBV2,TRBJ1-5,CASNSGTGSNQPQHF
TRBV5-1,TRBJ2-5,CASSLLADGEGETQYF
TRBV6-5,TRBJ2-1,CASSSGTALNNEQFF
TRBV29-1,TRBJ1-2,CSVHTGGTDGYTF
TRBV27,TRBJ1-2,CASRPRTGQGGSYTF
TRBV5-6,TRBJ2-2,CASSLQRGPTGELFF
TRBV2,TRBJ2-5,CASSEARGAQTQYF
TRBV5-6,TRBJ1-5,CASSLQGSGNQPQHF
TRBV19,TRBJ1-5,CASTTQGGQPQHF
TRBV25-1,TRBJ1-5,CASSEMDRADQPQHF
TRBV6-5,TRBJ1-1,CASSVIANTEAFF
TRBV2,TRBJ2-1,CASGGLAHEQFF
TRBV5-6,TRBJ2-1,CASSLYGSGDSYNEQFF
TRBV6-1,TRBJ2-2,CAIEDGRARTGELFF
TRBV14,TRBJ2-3,CASSQAHTASTDTQYF
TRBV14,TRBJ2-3,CASSQEFNSPTDTQYF
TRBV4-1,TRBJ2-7,CASSQDFSTYGLAGDRYEQYF
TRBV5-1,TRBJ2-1,CASSLQSSSYNEQFF
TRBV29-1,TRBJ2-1,CSVDPGQGSAYNEQFF
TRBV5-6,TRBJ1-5,CASSLFPGVNQPQHF
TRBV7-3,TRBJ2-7,CASSLNSGSGEQYF
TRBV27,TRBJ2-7,CASSLSPGGMQYEQYF
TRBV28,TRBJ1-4,CASSLRPNRGFNEKLFF
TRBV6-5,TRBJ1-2,CASSYTANYGYTF
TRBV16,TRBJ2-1,CASSQLRTSNEQFF
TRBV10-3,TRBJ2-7,CAIFGGRAGDEQYF
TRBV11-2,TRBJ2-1,CASNPPGLAGGKNEQFF
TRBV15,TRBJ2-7,CATSRDPPGLAGVGYEQYF
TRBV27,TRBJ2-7,CASSRAGRSYEQYF
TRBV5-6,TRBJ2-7,CASSLGTGWRNEQYF
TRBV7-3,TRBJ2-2,CASSLRAGRNTGELFF
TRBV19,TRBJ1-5,CASKGELSNQPQHF